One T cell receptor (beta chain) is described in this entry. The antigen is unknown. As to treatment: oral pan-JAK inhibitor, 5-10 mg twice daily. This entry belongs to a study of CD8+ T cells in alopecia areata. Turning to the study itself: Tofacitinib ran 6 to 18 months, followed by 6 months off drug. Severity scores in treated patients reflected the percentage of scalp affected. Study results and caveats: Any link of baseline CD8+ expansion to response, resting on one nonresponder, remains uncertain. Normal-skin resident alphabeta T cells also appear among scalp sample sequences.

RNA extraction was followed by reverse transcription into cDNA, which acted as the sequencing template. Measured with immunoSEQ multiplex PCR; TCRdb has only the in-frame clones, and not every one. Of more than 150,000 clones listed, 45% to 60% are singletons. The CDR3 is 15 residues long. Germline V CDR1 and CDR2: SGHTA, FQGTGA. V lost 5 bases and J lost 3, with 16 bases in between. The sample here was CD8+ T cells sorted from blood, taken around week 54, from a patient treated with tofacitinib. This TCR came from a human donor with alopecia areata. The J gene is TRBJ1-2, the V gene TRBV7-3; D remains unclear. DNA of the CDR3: TGTGCCAGCAGCCCATTAGGGAGAGGTGACTATGGCTACACCTTC. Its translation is CASSPLGRGDYGYTF.